Detailed here is one T cell receptor (beta chain). The antigen remains undetermined. The V gene end was trimmed by 5 bases and the J gene end by 6 bases; junction bases not matched to a gene: 10. CDR3 length: 15 amino acids. Germline CDR1 reads SGHNT; CDR2 reads YENEEA. The record originates from a study of T-cell memory formation after mild COVID-19. Notes on the study in general: Memory cells collected pre-infection included some clones that later responded, suggesting cross-reactive memory joined. Clones shrinking between day 15 and 85 showed a balanced CD4/CD8 split, and those that grew later tilted toward CD4+.

Constant-segment primers and 5'RACE yielded cDNA libraries for TCR alpha and TCR beta, each carrying sample barcodes and UMIs. Each CDR3 protein gets one entry after TCRdb re-called the 5' RACE reads with MiXCR. The data show under 700,000 distinct CDR3 sequences, with roughly 20% seen just once and approximately 13% held by the top ten. The V gene is TRBV11-3, the J gene TRBJ2-1; 7 bases agree with TRBD2. The sequencing sample was made of PBMCs or a T cell subset sorted from them (not recorded which). This receptor was identified in an adult woman who had mild COVID-19 (a few samples of this study predate the infection). Cell type and time point are not known. CDR3 in DNA: TGTGCCAGCAGCGAAGGACTAGTGAGGGTCAATGAGCAGTTCTTC. Protein sequence: CASSEGLVRVNEQFF.